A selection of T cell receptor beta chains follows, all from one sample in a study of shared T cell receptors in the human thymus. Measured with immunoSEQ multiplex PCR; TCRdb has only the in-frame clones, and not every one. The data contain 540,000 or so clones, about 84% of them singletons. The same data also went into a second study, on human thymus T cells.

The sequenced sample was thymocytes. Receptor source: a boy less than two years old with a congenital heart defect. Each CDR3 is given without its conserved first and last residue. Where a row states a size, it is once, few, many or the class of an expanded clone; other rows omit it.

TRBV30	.	AWSPRDRGPHEQY
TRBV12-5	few	ASGLGRDRETQY
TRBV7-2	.	ASSWREILNNEQF
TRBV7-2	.	ASSSNSGPLEETQY
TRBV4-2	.	ASSRPGQGTFSYEQY
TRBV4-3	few	ASSQDPGDSSTDTQY
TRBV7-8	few	ASSSPGLAGFDEQY
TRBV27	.	ASSQTPAGSQETQY
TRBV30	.	AWSKIWGVWAGELF
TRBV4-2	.	ASSPKLANNEQF
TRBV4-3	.	ASSPIKGGPSEQY